This T cell receptor beta chain was captured by sequencing in a study of control samples from healthy donors and cancer patients. The method was immunoSEQ multiplex PCR; TCRdb's version includes in-frame clones alone and lacks a portion of them. The data contain more than 95,000 clones, under 90% of them singletons. CDR3 length: 15 residues. V dropped 0 bases and J dropped 9; count of bases not matched to a gene: 8. Germline V gene lookup returns CDR1 LNHNV and CDR2 YYDKDF (reference sequence). The chain uses TRBV15 and TRBJ1-5, with 7 positions matching TRBD1. The sequence came from a woman between 50 and 59 years old in good health. Sequences were obtained from blood. This chain's CDR3 is CATSRDNMKGAPQHF. In DNA form, the CDR3 reads TGTGCCACCAGCAGAGATAATATGAAGGGGGCGCCCCAGCATTTT. The full variable domain, in which reference TRBV15 and TRBJ1-5 provide the parts outside the CDR3, is DAMVIQNPRYQVTQFGKPVTLSCSQTLNHNVMYWYQQKSSQAPKLLFHYYDKDFNNEADTPDNFQSRRPNTSFCFLDIRSPGLGDTAMYLCATSRDNMKGAPQHFGDGTRLSIL.